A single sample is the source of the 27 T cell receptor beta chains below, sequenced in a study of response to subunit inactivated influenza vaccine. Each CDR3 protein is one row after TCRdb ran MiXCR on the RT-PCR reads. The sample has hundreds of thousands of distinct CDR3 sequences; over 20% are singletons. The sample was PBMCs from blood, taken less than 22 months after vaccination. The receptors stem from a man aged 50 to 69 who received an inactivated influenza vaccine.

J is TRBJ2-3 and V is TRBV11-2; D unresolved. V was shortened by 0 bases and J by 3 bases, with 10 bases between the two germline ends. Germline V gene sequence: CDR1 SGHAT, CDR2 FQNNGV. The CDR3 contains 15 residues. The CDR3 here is CASSLEAMRTDTQYF. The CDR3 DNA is TGTGCCAGCAGCTTAGAGGCCATGAGGACAGATACGCAGTATTTT.

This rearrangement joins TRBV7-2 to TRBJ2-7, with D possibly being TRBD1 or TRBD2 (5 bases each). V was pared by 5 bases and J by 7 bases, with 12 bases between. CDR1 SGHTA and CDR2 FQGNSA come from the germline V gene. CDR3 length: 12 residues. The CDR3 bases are TGTGCCAGCAGCAGGGACCGGCGGGAGCAGTACTTC. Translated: CASSRDRREQYF.

DNA for the CDR3: TGTGCCAGCAGTCCTAGACAGGCGAACATTCAGTACTTC. This encodes CASSPRQANIQYF. The V call is TRBV12-3 or TRBV12-4, the J call TRBJ2-4; maybe TRBD1 (6 bases). The V end was cut by 5 bases, the J end by 7 bases, with 12 bases between. CDR3 length equals 13 residues.

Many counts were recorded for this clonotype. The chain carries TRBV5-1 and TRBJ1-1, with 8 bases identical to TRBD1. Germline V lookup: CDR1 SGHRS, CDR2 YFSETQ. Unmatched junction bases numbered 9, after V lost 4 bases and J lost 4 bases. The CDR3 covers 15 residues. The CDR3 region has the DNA TGCGCCAGCAGCAGGTCGGGTACAGGGGGCACTGAAGCTTTCTTT. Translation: CASSRSGTGGTEAFF.

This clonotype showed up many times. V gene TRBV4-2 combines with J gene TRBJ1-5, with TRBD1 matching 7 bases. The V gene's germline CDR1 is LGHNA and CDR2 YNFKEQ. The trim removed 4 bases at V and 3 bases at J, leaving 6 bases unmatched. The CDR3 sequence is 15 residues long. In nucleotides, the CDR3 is TGTGCCAGCAGCCGGGAGGGACAGCTCAATCAGCCCCAGCATTTT. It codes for CASSREGQLNQPQHF.

Here the CDR3 reads CASSWGTVSNTGELFF. For the CDR3, the DNA is TGTGCCAGCAGCTGGGGGACAGTTTCGAACACCGGGGAGCTGTTTTTT. The chain has TRBV5-6 and TRBJ2-2, with 7 bases aligning to TRBD1. V was clipped by 3 bases and J by 0 bases; unmatched bases: 5. Germline loops: CDR1 SGHDT, CDR2 YYEEEE. The CDR3 is 16 residues long.

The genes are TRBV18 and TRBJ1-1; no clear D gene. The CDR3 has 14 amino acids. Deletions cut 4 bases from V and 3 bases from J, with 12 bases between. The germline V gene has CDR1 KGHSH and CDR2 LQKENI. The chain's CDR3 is CASSHYLRDTEAFF. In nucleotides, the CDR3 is TGTGCCAGCTCACACTATTTACGGGACACTGAAGCTTTCTTT.

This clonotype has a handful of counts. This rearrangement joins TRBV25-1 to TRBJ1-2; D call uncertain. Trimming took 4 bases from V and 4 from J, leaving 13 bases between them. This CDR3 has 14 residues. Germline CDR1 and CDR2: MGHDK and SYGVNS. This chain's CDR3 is CASSGQASPYGYTF. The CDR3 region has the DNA TGTGCCAGCAGTGGGCAGGCCAGCCCCTATGGCTACACCTTC.

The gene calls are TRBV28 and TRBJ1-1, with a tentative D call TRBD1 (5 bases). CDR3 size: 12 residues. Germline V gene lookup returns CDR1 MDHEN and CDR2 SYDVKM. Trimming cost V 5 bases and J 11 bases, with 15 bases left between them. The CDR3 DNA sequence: TGTGCCAGCAGTAGCCGCGGGGGGGTGGCTTTCTTT. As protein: CASSSRGGVAFF.

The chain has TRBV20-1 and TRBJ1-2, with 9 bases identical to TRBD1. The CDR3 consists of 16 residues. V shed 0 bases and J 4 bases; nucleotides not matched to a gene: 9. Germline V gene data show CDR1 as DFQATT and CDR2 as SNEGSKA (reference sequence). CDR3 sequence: CSARDPPGTGIYGYTF. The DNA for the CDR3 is TGCAGTGCTAGAGACCCCCCCGGGACAGGGATCTATGGCTACACCTTC.

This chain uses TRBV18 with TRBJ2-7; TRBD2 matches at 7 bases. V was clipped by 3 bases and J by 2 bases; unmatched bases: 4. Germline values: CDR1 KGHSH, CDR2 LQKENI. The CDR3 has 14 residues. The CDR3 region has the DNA TGTGCCAGCTCACCTGCAGCGGGAACCTACGAGCAGTACTTC. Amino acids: CASSPAAGTYEQYF.

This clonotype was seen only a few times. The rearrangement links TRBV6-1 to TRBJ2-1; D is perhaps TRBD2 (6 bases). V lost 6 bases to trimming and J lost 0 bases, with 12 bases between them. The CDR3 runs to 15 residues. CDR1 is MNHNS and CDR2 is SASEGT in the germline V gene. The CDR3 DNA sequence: TGTGCCAGCAGGGTTAGCGGAAGCTCCTACAATGAGCAGTTCTTC. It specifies CASRVSGSSYNEQFF.

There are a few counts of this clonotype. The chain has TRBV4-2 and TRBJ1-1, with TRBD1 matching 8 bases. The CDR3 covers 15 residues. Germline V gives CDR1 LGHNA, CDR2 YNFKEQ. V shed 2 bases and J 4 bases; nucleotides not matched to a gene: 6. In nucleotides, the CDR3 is TGTGCCAGCAGCCAAAGTCCGGACAGGGCCACTGAAGCTTTCTTT. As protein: CASSQSPDRATEAFF.

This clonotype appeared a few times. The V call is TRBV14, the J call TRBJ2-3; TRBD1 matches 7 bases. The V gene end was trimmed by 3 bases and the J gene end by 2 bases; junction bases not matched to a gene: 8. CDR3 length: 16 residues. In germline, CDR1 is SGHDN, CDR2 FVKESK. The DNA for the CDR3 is TGTGCCAGCAGCCACCCGGGACAGAGTTACACAGATACGCAGTATTTT. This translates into CASSHPGQSYTDTQYF.

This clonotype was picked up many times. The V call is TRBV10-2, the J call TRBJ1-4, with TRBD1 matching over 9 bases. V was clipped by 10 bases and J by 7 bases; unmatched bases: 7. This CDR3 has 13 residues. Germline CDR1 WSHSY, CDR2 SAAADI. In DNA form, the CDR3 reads TGCGCCACCAGACAGGGGGACGGTGAAAAACTGTTTTTT. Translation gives CATRQGDGEKLFF.

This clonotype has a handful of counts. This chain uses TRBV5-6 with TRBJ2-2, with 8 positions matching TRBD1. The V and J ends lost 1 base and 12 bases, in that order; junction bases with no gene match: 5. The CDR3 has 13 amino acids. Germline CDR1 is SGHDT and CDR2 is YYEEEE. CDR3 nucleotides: TGTGCCAGCAGCTTGTCAACAGGGGGGCAGCTGTTTTTT. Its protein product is CASSLSTGGQLFF.

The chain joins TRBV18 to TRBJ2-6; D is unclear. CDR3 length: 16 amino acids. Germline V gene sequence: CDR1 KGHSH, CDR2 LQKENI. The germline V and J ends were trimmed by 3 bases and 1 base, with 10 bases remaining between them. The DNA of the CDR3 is TGTGCCAGCTCACCTCTCAGTGATTCTGGGGCCAACGTCCTGACTTTC. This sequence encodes CASSPLSDSGANVLTF.

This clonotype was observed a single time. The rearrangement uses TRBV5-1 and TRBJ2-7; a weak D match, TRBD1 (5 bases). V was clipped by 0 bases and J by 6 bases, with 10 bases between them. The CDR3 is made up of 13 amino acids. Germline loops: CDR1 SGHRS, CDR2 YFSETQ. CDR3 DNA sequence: TGCGCCAGCAGCTTGGAGCTGGGGCGCGAGCAGTACTTC. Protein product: CASSLELGREQYF. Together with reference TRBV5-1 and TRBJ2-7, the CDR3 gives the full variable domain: KAGVTQTPRYLIKTRGQQVTLSCSPISGHRSVSWYQQTPGQGLQFLFEYFSETQRNKGNFPGRFSGRQFSNSRSEMNVSTLELGDSALYLCASSLELGREQYFGPGTRLTVT.

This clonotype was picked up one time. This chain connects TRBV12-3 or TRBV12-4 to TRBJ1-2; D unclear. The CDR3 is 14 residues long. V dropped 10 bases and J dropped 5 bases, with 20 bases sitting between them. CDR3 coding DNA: TGTGCCACCAAGCCACACCCACATCCTTATGGCTACACCTTC. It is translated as CATKPHPHPYGYTF.

CDR3 amino acids: CASSMSQGIQKLFF. In DNA, the CDR3 is TGTGCCAGTAGTATGTCTCAGGGGATACAAAAACTGTTTTTT. The rearrangement uses TRBV19 and TRBJ1-4; TRBD1 is a possible D gene (6 bases). CDR1 LNHDA and CDR2 SQIVND come from the germline V gene (reference sequence). The CDR3 extends over 14 amino acids. V lost 3 bases and J 9 bases, leaving 14 bases between the germline ends.

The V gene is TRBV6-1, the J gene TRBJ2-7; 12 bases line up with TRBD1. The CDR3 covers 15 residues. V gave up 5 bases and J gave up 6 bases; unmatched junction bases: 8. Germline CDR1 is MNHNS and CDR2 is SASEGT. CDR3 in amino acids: CASSTSGTGGSEQYF. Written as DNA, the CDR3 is TGTGCCAGCAGTACATCCGGGACAGGGGGCAGCGAGCAGTACTTC.

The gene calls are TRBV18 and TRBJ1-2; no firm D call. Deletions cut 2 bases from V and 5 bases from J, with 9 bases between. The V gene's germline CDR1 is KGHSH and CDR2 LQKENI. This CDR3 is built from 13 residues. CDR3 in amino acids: CASSPIGDYGYTF. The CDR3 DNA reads TGTGCCAGCTCACCAATCGGGGATTATGGCTACACCTTC.

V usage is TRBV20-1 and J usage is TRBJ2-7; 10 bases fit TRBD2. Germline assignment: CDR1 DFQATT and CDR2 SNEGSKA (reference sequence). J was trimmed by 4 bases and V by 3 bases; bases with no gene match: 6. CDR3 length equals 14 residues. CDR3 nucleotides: TGCAGTGCTAGGCCGGGACTAGCGCAGTACGAGCAGTACTTC. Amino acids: CSARPGLAQYEQYF.

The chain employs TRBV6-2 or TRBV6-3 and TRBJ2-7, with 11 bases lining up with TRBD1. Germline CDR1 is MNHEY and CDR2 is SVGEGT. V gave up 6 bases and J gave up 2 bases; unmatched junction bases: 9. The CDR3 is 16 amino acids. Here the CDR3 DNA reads TGTGCCAGCAGACGCCCGGGGACAGGGGGTCCCTACGAGCAGTACTTC. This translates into CASRRPGTGGPYEQYF.

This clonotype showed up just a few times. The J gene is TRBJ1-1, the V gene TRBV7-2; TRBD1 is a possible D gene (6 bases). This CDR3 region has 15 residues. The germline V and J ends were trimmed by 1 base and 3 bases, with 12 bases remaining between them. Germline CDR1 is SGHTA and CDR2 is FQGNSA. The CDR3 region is CASSLGAGADTEAFF. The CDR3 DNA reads TGTGCCAGCAGCTTAGGGGCAGGGGCGGACACTGAAGCTTTCTTT.

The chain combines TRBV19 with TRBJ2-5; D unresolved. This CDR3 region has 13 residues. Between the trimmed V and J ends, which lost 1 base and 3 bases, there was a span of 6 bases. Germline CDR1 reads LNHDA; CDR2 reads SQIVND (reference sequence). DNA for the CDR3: TGTGCCAGTAGTATAGCCGTCAAAGAGACCCAGTACTTC. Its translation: CASSIAVKETQYF.

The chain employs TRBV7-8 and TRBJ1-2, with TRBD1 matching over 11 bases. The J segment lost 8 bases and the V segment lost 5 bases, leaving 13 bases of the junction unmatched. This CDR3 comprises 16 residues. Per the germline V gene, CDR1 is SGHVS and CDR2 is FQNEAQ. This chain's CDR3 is CASSAVLGQGARGYTF. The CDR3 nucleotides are TGTGCCAGCAGCGCCGTTCTAGGACAGGGGGCGCGCGGCTACACCTTC.